Included here is one T cell receptor (beta chain) sequence, with context. TCR beta CDR3 regions were amplified from RNA. TCR CDR3 regions were first amplified by RT-PCR with HTBI primers. TCRdb analysed the multiplex PCR reads with MiXCR anew, one entry per CDR3 protein. The sample carries 360,000 or so distinct CDR3 sequences, approximately 18% recorded once. Germline V gene data show CDR1 as SGHVS and CDR2 as FQNEAQ. The length of the CDR3 is 15 residues. The V gene end was trimmed by 5 bases and the J gene end by 0 bases; junction bases not matched to a gene: 6. This sample is drawn from a study of T cells in Graves' hyperthyroidism and ophthalmopathy.

The receptor comes from a woman aged 40 to 55 with Graves' ophthalmopathy. The sequenced material came from blood. This sequence joins TRBV7-8 and TRBJ1-1, with TRBD1 matching 7 bases. CDR3 residues: CASSIRQGLNTEAFF. CDR3 DNA sequence: TGTGCCAGCAGCATACGACAGGGTCTGAACACTGAAGCTTTCTTT.